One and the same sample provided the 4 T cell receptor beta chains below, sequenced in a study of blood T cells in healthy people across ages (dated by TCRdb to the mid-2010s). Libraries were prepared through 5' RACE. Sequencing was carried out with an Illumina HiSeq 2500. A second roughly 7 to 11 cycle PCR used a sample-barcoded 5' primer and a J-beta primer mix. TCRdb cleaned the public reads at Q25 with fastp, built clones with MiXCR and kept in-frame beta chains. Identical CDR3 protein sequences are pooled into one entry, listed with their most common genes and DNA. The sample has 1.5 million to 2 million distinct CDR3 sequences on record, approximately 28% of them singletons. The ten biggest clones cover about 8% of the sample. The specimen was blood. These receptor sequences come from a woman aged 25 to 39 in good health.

CDR3 protein: CASSPGQTKNIQYF. The CDR3 DNA reads TGTGCCAGTAGTCCGGGACAGACAAAAAACATTCAGTACTTC. V gene TRBV19 combines with J gene TRBJ2-4; TRBD1 agrees at 7 bases. J gave up 4 bases and V 5 bases, and 5 bases lay outside the gene matches. The CDR3 extends over 14 amino acids. Germline V CDR1 and CDR2: LNHDA, SQIVND (reference sequence).

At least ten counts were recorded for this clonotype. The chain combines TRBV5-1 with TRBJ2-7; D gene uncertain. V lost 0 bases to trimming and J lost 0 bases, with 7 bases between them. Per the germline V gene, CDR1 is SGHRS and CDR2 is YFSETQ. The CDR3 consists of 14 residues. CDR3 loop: CASSLALTSYEQYF. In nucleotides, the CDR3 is TGCGCCAGCAGCTTGGCACTGACCTCCTACGAGCAGTACTTC.

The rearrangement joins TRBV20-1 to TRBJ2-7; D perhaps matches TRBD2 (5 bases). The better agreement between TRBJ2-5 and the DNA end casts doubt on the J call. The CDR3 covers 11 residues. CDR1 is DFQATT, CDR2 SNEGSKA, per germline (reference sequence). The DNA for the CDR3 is TGCAGTGCTAAGAACCTAGCGACCCAGTACTTC. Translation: CSAKNLATQYF.

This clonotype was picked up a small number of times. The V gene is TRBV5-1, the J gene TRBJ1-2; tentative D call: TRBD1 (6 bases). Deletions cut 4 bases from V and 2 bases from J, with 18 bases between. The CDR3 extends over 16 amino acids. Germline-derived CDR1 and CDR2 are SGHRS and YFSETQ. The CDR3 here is CASSPSTGSKNYGYTF. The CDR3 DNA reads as TGCGCCAGCAGCCCCTCGACAGGTTCGAAGAACTATGGCTACACCTTC.